This T cell receptor beta chain stems from a study of T cell responses to AZD1222 COVID-19 vaccine (dated by TCRdb to the early 2020s). Describing the broader study: TCR sequencing covered 230 or so trial participants: nearly 210 given two doses of AZD1222 and 26 given two doses of MenACWY control vaccine. Trial participants were enrolled by age into 18-55, 56-69 and 70-plus year subgroups, with roughly 150, 30 and 60 TCR-sequenced participants respectively.

The label giving this sample's time point can be read as: about 28 days (+/-7) after the second vaccine dose. AZD1222 recipients whose second dose came at about 4 weeks and those whose second dose came at about 12 weeks were combined into one group, since spike-specific TCR depth and breadth did not differ between the two schedules. Vaccinee samples were obtained from the UK trials COV001 and COV002, which included a single-blind randomized controlled phase 2/3 trial of AZD1222 (ChAdOx1 nCoV-19) in healthy adults. For TCRbeta chain sequencing, PBMC samples from trial participants were taken at day 0 and at day 28 after the second dose. The CDR3, from cysteine to phenylalanine, totals 11 residues. Only the CDR3 portion is preserved as DNA: 33 bases, with reading frame beginning at the first base. CDR1 and CDR2, per the germline V gene (reference sequence), are LNHDA and SQIVND. V is pruned by 11 bases and J by 6 bases, leaving 6 bases of the junction without a gene match.

Study-wide conclusions, independent of this receptor: CD4 TCRs associated with the vaccine covered the entire spike protein, and the dominant responses were in regions 160-218 and 743-854. After two AZD1222 doses, spike-specific TCR breadth and depth were significantly higher than at day 0 and than in MenACWY recipients. No day 14 peak-response samples were available, so repertoires were characterized only after the peak T cell response. The 56-69-year group was small, and its depth increase did not reach significance, likely because of low power. Epitopes outside the regions mutated in the B.1.351 and B.1.1.7 variants were reportedly recognized by nearly half of the unique spike-specific TCRs. Conclusions about previously exposed vaccinees are limited because only six or seven AZD1222 recipients were SARS-CoV-2 seropositive at baseline. Participants were mostly white British, with more females than males. The authors suggested clonal diversity may have been underestimated.

The CDR3 regions of human TCRbeta chains were subjected to immunosequencing. In the original analysis: Repertoire TCRs were matched against a reference library of SARS-CoV-2-specific TCRs generated with the MIRA antigen-specificity platform. Breadth was defined as the fraction of unique TCRs that were SARS-CoV-2-associated. Depth was defined as the fraction of total T cells that were SARS-CoV-2-associated. Using the MIRA data, every spike-specific TCR was mapped to the spike region that the TCR reacted to and assigned to either a CD4 or a CD8 class. Log10-transformed breadth and depth values were compared by one-way ANOVA with Sidak's multiple comparisons tests. TCRdb took this table from immuneACCESS and kept in-frame rearrangements with V and J called. Such tables lack part of the clones; where checked against another copy, unresolved V genes explain under half of the gap, and the rest is unexplained. V and J calls and clone size come straight from that table; D and trimming were deduced from the DNA. The sample has 150,000 to 200,000 clones on record, 90% to 95% of them singletons. The ten top clones hold around 1.5% of the sample.

Notes on this clone: Its antigen is not yet known. Base qualities are not provided; no much larger clone lies one nucleotide away.

The chain is encoded by TRBV19 joined to TRBJ2-7, with 8 bases in between that match TRBD1. Sample: peripheral blood, taken 28 days after the second AZD1222 dose. This TCR came from an adult who received the AZD1222 COVID-19 vaccine. The DNA reads TGTGCCTCCGGGACAGGTGGCGAGCAGTACTTC. Its amino acids are CASGTGGEQYF.